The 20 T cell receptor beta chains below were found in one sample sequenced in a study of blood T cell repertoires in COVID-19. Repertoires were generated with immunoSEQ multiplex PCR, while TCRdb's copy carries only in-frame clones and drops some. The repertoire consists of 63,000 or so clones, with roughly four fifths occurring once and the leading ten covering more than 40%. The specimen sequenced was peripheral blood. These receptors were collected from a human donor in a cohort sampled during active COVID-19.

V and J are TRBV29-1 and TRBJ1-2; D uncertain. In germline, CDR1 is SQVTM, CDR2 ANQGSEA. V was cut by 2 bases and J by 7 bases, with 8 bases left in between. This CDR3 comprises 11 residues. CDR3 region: CSVEIGGGYTF. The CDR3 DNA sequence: TGCAGCGTTGAAATCGGAGGTGGCTACACCTTC. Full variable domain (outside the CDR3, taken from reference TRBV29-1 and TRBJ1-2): SAVISQKPSRDICQRGTSLTIQCQVDSQVTMMFWYRQQPGQSLTLIATANQGSEATYESGFVIDKFPISRPNLTFSTLTVSNMSPEDSSIYLCSVEIGGGYTFGSGTRLTVV.

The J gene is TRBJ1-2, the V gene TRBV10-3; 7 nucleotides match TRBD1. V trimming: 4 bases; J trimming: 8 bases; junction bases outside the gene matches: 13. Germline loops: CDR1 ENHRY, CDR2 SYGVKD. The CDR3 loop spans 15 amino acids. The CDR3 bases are TGTGCCATCAGTGTCCTCGACAGGGCCCAAGGGGGCTACACCTTC. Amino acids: CAISVLDRAQGGYTF.

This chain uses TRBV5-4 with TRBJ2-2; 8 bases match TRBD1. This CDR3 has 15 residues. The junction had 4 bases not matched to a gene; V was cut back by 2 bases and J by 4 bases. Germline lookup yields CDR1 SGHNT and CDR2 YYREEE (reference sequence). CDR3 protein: CASSLVTGGTGELFF. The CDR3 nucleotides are TGTGCCAGCAGCTTAGTAACAGGGGGCACCGGGGAGCTGTTTTTT.

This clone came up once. CDR3 sequence reads: CATRTGATNYGYTF. The CDR3 DNA reads as TGTGCCACCCGGACAGGCGCTACTAACTATGGCTACACCTTC. The chain has TRBV6-5 and TRBJ1-2, with 7 bases aligning to TRBD1. This CDR3 region has 14 residues. The germline CDR1 and CDR2 sequences are MNHEY and SVGAGI. The J segment lost 0 bases and the V segment lost 10 bases, leaving 8 bases of the junction unmatched.

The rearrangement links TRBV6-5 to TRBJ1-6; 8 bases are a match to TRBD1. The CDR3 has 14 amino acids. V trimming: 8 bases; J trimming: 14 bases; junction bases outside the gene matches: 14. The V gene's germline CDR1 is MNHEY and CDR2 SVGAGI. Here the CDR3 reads CASQDRGVMLTLHF. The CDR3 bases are TGTGCCAGCCAAGACAGGGGAGTAATGTTGACCCTCCACTTT.

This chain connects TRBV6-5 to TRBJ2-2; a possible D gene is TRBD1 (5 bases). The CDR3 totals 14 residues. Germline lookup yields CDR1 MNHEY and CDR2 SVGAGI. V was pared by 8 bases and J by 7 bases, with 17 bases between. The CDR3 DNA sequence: TGTGCCAGCGGCCCCCAGTTAGGGGTCGGGGAGCTGTTTTTT. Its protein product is CASGPQLGVGELFF.

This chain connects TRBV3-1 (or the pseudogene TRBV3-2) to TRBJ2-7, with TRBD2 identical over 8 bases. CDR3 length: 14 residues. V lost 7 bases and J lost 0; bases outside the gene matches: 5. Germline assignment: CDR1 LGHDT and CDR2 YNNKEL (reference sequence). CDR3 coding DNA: TGTGCCAGCACCGGGGGGGCTAGCTCCTACGAGCAGTACTTC. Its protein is CASTGGASSYEQYF.

The CDR3 spells CASSTGVETQYF. The CDR3 nucleotides read TGTGCCAGCTCAACCGGGGTAGAGACCCAGTACTTC. This chain joins TRBV18 and TRBJ2-5, with TRBD2 as a possible D gene (5 bases). Germline CDR1 is KGHSH and CDR2 is LQKENI. V lost 5 bases, J lost 4 bases, and 8 bases lay in between. CDR3 length equals 12 residues.

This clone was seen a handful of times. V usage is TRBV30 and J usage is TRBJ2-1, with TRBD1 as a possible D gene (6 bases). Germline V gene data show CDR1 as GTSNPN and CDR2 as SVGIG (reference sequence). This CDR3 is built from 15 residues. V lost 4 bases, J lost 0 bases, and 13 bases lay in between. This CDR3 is CAWTRTASSYNEQFF. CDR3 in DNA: TGTGCCTGGACCAGGACAGCTAGCTCCTACAATGAGCAGTTCTTC. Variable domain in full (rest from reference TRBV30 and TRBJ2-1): SQTIHQWPATLVQPVGSPLSLECTVEGTSNPNLYWYRQAAGRGLQLLFYSVGIGQISSEVPQNLSASRPQDRQFILSSKKLLLSDSGFYLCAWTRTASSYNEQFFGPGTRLTVL.

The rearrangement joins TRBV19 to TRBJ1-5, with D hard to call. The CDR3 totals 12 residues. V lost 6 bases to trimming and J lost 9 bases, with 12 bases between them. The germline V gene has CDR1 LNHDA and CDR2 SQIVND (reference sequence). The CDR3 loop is CASSPLRLPQHF. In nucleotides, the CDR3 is TGTGCCAGTAGCCCTCTTCGTCTGCCCCAGCATTTT.

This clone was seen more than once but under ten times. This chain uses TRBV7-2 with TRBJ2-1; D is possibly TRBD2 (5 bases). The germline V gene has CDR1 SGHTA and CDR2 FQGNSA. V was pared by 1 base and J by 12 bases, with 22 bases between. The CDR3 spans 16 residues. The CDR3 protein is CASSLDGLGDGMRQFF. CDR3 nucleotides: TGTGCCAGCAGCTTAGACGGGCTGGGAGATGGAATGAGGCAGTTCTTC.

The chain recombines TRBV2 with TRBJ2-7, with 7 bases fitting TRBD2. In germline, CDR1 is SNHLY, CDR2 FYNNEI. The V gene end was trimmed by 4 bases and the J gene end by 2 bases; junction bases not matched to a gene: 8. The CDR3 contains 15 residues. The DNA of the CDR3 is TGTGCCAGCAGTGCGCCAGCGGGGCAGACCTACGAGCAGTACTTC. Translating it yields CASSAPAGQTYEQYF. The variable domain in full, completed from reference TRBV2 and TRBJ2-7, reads EPEVTQTPSHQVTQMGQEVILRCVPISNHLYFYWYRQILGQKVEFLVSFYNNEISEKSEIFDDQFSVERPDGSNFTLKIRSTKLEDSAMYFCASSAPAGQTYEQYFGPGTRLTVT.

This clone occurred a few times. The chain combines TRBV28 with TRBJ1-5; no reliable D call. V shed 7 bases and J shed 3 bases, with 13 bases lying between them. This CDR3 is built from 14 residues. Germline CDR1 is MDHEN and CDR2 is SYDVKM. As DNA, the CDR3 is TGTGCCAGCAATTATTTGGGCCTCAATCAGCCCCAGCATTTT. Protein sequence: CASNYLGLNQPQHF.

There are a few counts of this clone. CDR3 nucleotide sequence: TGTGCCAGCAGCGTGAGGACAGGCTCCTACGAGCAGTACTTC. Encoded protein: CASSVRTGSYEQYF. V gene TRBV5-4 combines with J gene TRBJ2-7; 7 positions agree with TRBD1. V was pared by 4 bases and J by 0 bases, with 4 bases of the junction left unmatched. Per germline, CDR1 SGHNT and CDR2 YYREEE (reference sequence). The CDR3 has 14 residues. The whole variable domain, filled in from reference TRBV5-4 and TRBJ2-7, reads ETGVTQSPTHLIKTRGQQVTLRCSSQSGHNTVSWYQQALGQGPQFIFQYYREEENGRGNFPPRFSGLQFPNYSSELNVNALELDDSALYLCASSVRTGSYEQYFGPGTRLTVT.

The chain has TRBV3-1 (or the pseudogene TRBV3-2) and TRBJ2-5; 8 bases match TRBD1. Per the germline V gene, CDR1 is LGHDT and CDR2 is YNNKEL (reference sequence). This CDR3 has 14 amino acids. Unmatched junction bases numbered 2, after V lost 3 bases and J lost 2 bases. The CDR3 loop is CASSQRTGQETQYF. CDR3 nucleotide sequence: TGTGCCAGCAGCCAGCGGACAGGGCAAGAGACCCAGTACTTC.

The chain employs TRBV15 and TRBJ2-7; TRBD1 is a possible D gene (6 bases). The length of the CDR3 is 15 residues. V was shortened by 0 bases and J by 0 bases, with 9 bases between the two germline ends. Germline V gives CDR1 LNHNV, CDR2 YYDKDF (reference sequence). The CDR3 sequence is CATSRDGDNSYEQYF. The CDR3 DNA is TGTGCCACCAGCAGAGATGGGGACAACTCCTACGAGCAGTACTTC.

In DNA form, the CDR3 reads TGTGCCAGCAGCCGTTTCGAGACAGGGGCCCTTTACGAGCAGTACTTC. Residues: CASSRFETGALYEQYF. The V gene is TRBV7-6, the J gene TRBJ2-7; TRBD1 matches at 8 bases. Germline V gene sequence: CDR1 SGHVS, CDR2 FNYEAQ. CDR3 length: 16 residues. The V segment lost 5 bases and the J segment 4 bases; nucleotides outside the gene matches: 13.

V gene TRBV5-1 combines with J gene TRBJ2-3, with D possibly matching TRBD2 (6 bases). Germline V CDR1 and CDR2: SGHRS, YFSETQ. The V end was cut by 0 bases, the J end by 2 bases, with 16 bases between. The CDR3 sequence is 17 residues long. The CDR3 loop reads CASSLAGIAEPTDTQYF. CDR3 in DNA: TGCGCCAGCAGCTTGGCCGGAATAGCGGAACCCACAGATACGCAGTATTTT.

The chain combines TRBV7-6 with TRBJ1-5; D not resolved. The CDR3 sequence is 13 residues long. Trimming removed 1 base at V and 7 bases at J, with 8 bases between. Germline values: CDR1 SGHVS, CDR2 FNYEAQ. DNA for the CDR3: TGTGCCAGCAGCTTAGGGTCGCGACAGCCCCAGCATTTT. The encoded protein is CASSLGSRQPQHF.

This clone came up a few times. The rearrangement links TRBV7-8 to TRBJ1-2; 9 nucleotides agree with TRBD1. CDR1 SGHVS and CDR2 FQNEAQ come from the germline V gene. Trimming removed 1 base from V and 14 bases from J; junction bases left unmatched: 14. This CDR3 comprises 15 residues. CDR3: CASSLDGRGTGIWTF. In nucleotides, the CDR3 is TGTGCCAGCAGCTTAGATGGTCGTGGGACAGGGATTTGGACCTTC.